A single sample is the source of the 8 T cell receptor beta chains below, sequenced in a study of blood T cell repertoires in COVID-19. The protocol was immunoSEQ multiplex PCR, while the TCRdb copy is restricted to in-frame clones and leaves out a portion. The table includes 75,000 to 90,000 clones, approximately 82% detected once. Input material: peripheral blood. All receptors come from a human donor in a cohort sampled during active COVID-19.

The chain couples TRBV5-1 to TRBJ1-4; maybe TRBD1 (5 bases). V gave up 3 bases and J gave up 5 bases, with 11 bases separating them. CDR3 length equals 14 residues. Germline CDR1 reads SGHRS; CDR2 reads YFSETQ. CDR3: CASSYQGGNEKLFF. CDR3 nucleotides: TGCGCCAGCAGCTACCAGGGTGGGAATGAAAAACTGTTTTTT.

The CDR3 DNA is TGTGCCAGCAGTAAGGGGGACAGGGTTTACGAGCAGTACTTC. This encodes CASSKGDRVYEQYF. The chain joins TRBV9 to TRBJ2-7; 9 bases are a match to TRBD1. Germline assignment: CDR1 SGDLS and CDR2 YYNGEE. The CDR3 sequence is 14 residues long. Trimming cost V 5 bases and J 4 bases; bases outside gene matches: 7.

The rearrangement uses TRBV19 and TRBJ2-7; TRBD1 matches 9 bases. CDR1 and CDR2 from the germline V gene are LNHDA and SQIVND (reference sequence). Trimming took 4 bases from V and 2 from J; bases not matched to a gene: 6. This CDR3 has 15 amino acids. CDR3 bases: TGTGCCAGTAGTACTAGGGACAGGGCGCCCTACGAGCAGTACTTC. It specifies CASSTRDRAPYEQYF. Variable domain in full (rest from reference TRBV19 and TRBJ2-7): DGGITQSPKYLFRKEGQNVTLSCEQNLNHDAMYWYRQDPGQGLRLIYYSQIVNDFQKGDIAEGYSVSREKKESFPLTVTSAQKNPTAFYLCASSTRDRAPYEQYFGPGTRLTVT.

The rearrangement joins TRBV2 to TRBJ2-7; D is perhaps TRBD1 (6 bases). V lost 6 bases and J lost 4, with 13 bases in between. The CDR3 totals 13 residues. From germline, CDR1 is SNHLY and CDR2 FYNNEI. Written as DNA, the CDR3 is TGTGCCAGCAGGATCGGACAGATTTACGAGCAGTACTTC. Protein: CASRIGQIYEQYF.

V and J are TRBV7-3 and TRBJ1-1, with TRBD1 matching over 8 bases. Trimming took 2 bases from V and 4 from J; bases not matched to a gene: 6. CDR1 SGHTA and CDR2 FQGTGA come from the germline V gene. CDR3 length: 15 residues. CDR3: CASSLEAGGVTEAFF. As DNA, the CDR3 is TGTGCCAGCAGCTTAGAGGCAGGGGGCGTCACTGAAGCTTTCTTT.

This chain joins TRBV3-1 (or the pseudogene TRBV3-2) and TRBJ1-2, with D possibly being TRBD1 (5 bases). This CDR3 is 13 amino acids long. V was shortened by 3 bases and J by 7 bases, with 12 bases between the two germline ends. Germline V gene lookup returns CDR1 LGHDT and CDR2 YNNKEL (reference sequence). The CDR3 protein is CASSHTSQGGYTF. The CDR3 region has the DNA TGTGCCAGCAGCCATACCTCGCAGGGTGGCTACACCTTC.

Written as DNA, the CDR3 is TGTGCCAGCAGCTCCGGACTAGCGGGACTCAATGAGCAGTTCTTC. Translated: CASSSGLAGLNEQFF. The rearrangement links TRBV7-9 to TRBJ2-1; 12 bases are a match to TRBD2. The CDR3 totals 15 residues. With V trimmed by 4 bases and J by 6 bases, 4 bases remained unmatched. Germline CDR1 and CDR2: SEHNR and FQNEAQ (reference sequence).

The chain joins TRBV4-3 to TRBJ1-2; 11 bases agree with TRBD1. Germline loops: CDR1 LGHNA, CDR2 YSLEER. The CDR3 runs to 16 residues. V dropped 1 base and J dropped 4; count of bases not matched to a gene: 5. CDR3 sequence reads: CASSQARGQGAYGYTF. In DNA form, the CDR3 reads TGCGCCAGCAGCCAAGCCCGAGGACAGGGGGCCTATGGCTACACCTTC.